The 9 T cell receptor beta chains listed next were all sequenced from one sample in a study of T-cell reconstitution after alpha-beta-depleted transplantation in children. Unique molecular identifiers were incorporated into the prepared TCRbeta library. TCRdb redid the calling of the PCR reads with MiXCR, one entry per CDR3 protein. The profile shows a few hundred thousand distinct CDR3 sequences, about 40% of them singletons. The sample in question was PBMCs, obtained before TCRalphabeta/CD19-depleted stem cell transplant. The source is a girl aged 2-10 years with aplastic anemia, due to receive a stem cell transplant.

This clonotype turned up a few times. This chain uses TRBV7-2 with TRBJ1-6; tentative D call: TRBD1 (5 bases). Germline CDR1 and CDR2: SGHTA and FQGNSA. This CDR3 has 15 amino acids. Between the trimmed V and J ends, which lost 1 base and 6 bases, there was a span of 10 bases. CDR3 protein: CASSLGTPFNSPLHF. CDR3 in DNA: TGTGCCAGCAGCTTAGGGACACCTTTTAATTCACCCCTCCACTTT. The entire variable domain, with the rest obtained from reference TRBV7-2 and TRBJ1-6, is as follows: GAGVSQSPSNKVTEKGKDVELRCDPISGHTALYWYRQSLGQGLEFLIYFQGNSAPDKSGLPSDRFSAERTGGSVSTLTIQRTQQEDSAVYLCASSLGTPFNSPLHFGNGTRLTVT.

The chain is built from TRBV2 and TRBJ2-3, with no clear D. Germline V gives CDR1 SNHLY, CDR2 FYNNEI. The V gene lost 10 bases and the J gene lost 0 bases, with 8 bases spanning the gap. There are 12 residues in the CDR3. DNA of the CDR3: TGTGCCACCCCGACTAGCACAGATACGCAGTATTTT. Its protein product is CATPTSTDTQYF. Complete variable domain (other parts from reference TRBV2 and TRBJ2-3): EPEVTQTPSHQVTQMGQEVILRCVPISNHLYFYWYRQILGQKVEFLVSFYNNEISEKSEIFDDQFSVERPDGSNFTLKIRSTKLEDSAMYFCATPTSTDTQYFGPGTRLTVL.

This chain joins TRBV5-1 and TRBJ2-7; TRBD1 aligns across 7 bases. Germline V gene lookup returns CDR1 SGHRS and CDR2 YFSETQ. The CDR3 runs 14 residues. Trimming took 7 bases from V and 5 from J; bases not matched to a gene: 12. CDR3 protein: CASGQATLRDEQYF. In DNA form, the CDR3 reads TGCGCCAGCGGACAGGCAACCCTTCGGGACGAGCAGTACTTC.

The chain joins TRBV20-1 to TRBJ2-1; TRBD2 matches at 7 bases. Germline-derived CDR1 and CDR2 are DFQATT and SNEGSKA (reference sequence). Unmatched junction bases numbered 7, after V lost 5 bases and J lost 6 bases. CDR3 size: 13 residues. This CDR3 reads CSAPRTSFNEQFF. As DNA, the CDR3 is TGCAGTGCTCCCCGGACTAGTTTCAATGAGCAGTTCTTC.

This clonotype was recorded a few times. The rearrangement links TRBV29-1 to TRBJ2-3; 9 bases map to TRBD2. The germline V gene encodes CDR1 SQVTM and CDR2 ANQGSEA. The CDR3 length is 17 residues. V shed 2 bases, J shed 0 bases, and the junction held 9 bases outside the gene matches. DNA for the CDR3: TGCAGCGTTGAACAGTGGACTAGCGCCTCTAGCACAGATACGCAGTATTTT. It encodes CSVEQWTSASSTDTQYF.

V is TRBV9 and J is TRBJ2-2; tentatively, D is TRBD1 (8 bases). Germline CDR1 reads SGDLS; CDR2 reads YYNGEE. The germline V and J ends were trimmed by 0 bases and 1 base, with 13 bases remaining between them. The CDR3 runs 17 residues. CDR3: CASSVGTGRGNTGELFF. The CDR3, as DNA: TGTGCCAGCAGCGTAGGGACAGGGAGGGGGAACACCGGGGAGCTGTTTTTT.

J is TRBJ1-5 and V is TRBV20-1; D uncertain. V dropped 8 bases and J dropped 0 bases, with 14 bases sitting between them. The CDR3 contains 14 residues. Germline V lookup: CDR1 DFQATT, CDR2 SNEGSKA (reference sequence). DNA of the CDR3: TGCAGTTTTTCCGTAGGTCATAGCAATCAGCCCCAGCATTTT. It specifies CSFSVGHSNQPQHF.

V is TRBV6-5 and J is TRBJ2-7, with TRBD2 matching over 8 bases. V was pared by 0 bases and J by 5 bases, with 6 bases of the junction left unmatched. The CDR3 is made up of 15 amino acids. The germline V gene encodes CDR1 MNHEY and CDR2 SVGAGI. The CDR3 coding sequence is TGTGCCAGCAGTTACTCTCCGGGACTAGTTAACGAGCAGTACTTC. This codes for CASSYSPGLVNEQYF.

The chain recombines TRBV11-1 with TRBJ2-1; 12 bases map to TRBD2. The ends lost 3 bases at V and 8 bases at J; junction bases unmatched: 17. This CDR3 is 19 amino acids long. Germline CDR1 and CDR2: SGHAT and FQDESV (reference sequence). The CDR3 here is CASSFRLAGGPLGQDEQFF. For the CDR3, the DNA is TGTGCCAGCAGCTTCCGCCTAGCGGGAGGGCCATTAGGACAGGATGAGCAGTTCTTC.